Described below is a single TCR beta chain sequence and its context. Different DNA sequences within this sample yield the same CDR3. Data came from immunoSEQ multiplex PCR; TCRdb stores just in-frame clones and leaves some out. The repertoire consists of about 550,000 clones, with over 95% occurring once and the leading ten covering about 0.11%. The naive CD8 fraction comprised CD45RO-negative cells positively selected for CCR7 and excluded terminally differentiated effector memory CD45RA+ cells. The sample is drawn from a study of shared clonotypes between healthy human individuals. In germline, CDR1 is SGHDT, CDR2 YYEEEE. The CDR3 extends over 14 amino acids. With 4 bases removed from V and 3 bases from J, the gap between germline ends came to 14 bases.

The receptor's source is a young woman in good health. This sequence joins TRBV5-6 and TRBJ2-7; D is possibly TRBD2 (6 bases). The sample consisted of naive CD8+ T cells sorted from blood. CDR3 region: CASSAGTGGYEQYF. In nucleotides, the CDR3 is TGTGCCAGCAGCGCCGGGACTGGCGGCTACGAGCAGTACTTC.